The clone carrying this T cell receptor beta chain was counted a few times. Diagnostic assessment was based on clinical symptoms, serum thyroxine and TRAb, thyroid ultrasound and orbital computed tomography. Regions amplified from RNA transcripts were the TCR beta CDR3 regions. HTBI primers were the set used in a first-round RT-PCR of the TCR CDR3. TCRdb analysed the multiplex PCR reads with MiXCR anew, one entry per CDR3 protein. The repertoire holds 350,000 to 450,000 distinct CDR3 sequences, with about 14% as singletons. V was clipped by 4 bases and J by 4 bases; unmatched bases: 10. The CDR3 covers 16 residues. Germline CDR1 LGHDT, CDR2 YNNKEL (reference sequence). The source of the sample is a study of T cells in Graves' hyperthyroidism and ophthalmopathy.

V is TRBV3-1 and J is TRBJ2-5, with 9 bases fitting TRBD1. The sequenced sample was blood. This TCR came from a man in his fifties with Graves' ophthalmopathy. The DNA for the CDR3 is TGTGCCAGCAGCCTCAACACACAGGGGGCCGGAGAGACCCAGTACTTC. Translation gives CASSLNTQGAGETQYF.